This T cell receptor (beta chain) is drawn from a study of T cell repertoires in cytomegalovirus infection. Across the whole study: Indications came from public TCR beta signatures; they pointed to CMV infection and to a matching HLA type. Study observations and caveats: Carriers of CMV and the relevant HLA type were discriminated by public TCR beta frequency. Across the ex vivo response, the dominant clonotypes were HLA-C-restricted CMV-specific TCR beta clonotypes.

TCRdb re-called the reads with MiXCR, one entry per CDR3 protein. The top ten clones hold 15% to 20% of a sample with about 270,000 distinct CDR3 sequences, less than 25% of them seen once. Concerning this clonotype itself: The antigen is not known.

CDR3 length: 14 residues. From germline, CDR1 is LGHNA and CDR2 YSLEER. Trimming stripped 0 bases from V and 5 bases from J, with 8 bases between. The V gene is TRBV4-3, the J gene TRBJ2-1; the D is unclear. The origin of this receptor is a human donor in good health (CMV status not recorded). Some clones in this sample may be carry-over from other donors' samples. Source: cultured PBMCs, taken from culture after CMV antigen stimulation. CDR3 in amino acids: CASSQDRQNNEQFF. For the CDR3, the DNA is TGCGCCAGCAGCCAAGATCGTCAGAACAATGAGCAGTTCTTC.